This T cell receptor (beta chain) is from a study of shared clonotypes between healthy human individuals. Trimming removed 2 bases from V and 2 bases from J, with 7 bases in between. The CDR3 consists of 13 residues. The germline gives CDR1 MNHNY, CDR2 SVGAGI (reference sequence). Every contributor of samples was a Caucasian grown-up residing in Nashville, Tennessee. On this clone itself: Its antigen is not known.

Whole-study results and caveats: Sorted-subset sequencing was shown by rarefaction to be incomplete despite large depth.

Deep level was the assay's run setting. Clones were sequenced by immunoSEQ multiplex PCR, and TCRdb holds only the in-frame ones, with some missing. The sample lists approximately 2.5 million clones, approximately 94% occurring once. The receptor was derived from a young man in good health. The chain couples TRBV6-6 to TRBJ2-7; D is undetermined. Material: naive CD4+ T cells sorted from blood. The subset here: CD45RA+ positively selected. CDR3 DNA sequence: TGTGCCAGCAGTTACGCGGCAGCCTACGAGCAGTACTTC. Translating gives CASSYAAAYEQYF.